The T cell receptor (beta chain) described here comes from a study of cytomegalovirus exposure and HLA in healthy donors. Study in general: In a later analysis, it was reported that the roughly 130 validation repertoires had been produced on the same platform as the 690 or so repertoires belonging to the first cohort.

Germline V gives CDR1 LNHDA, CDR2 SQIVND (reference sequence). V was shortened by 3 bases and J by 2 bases, with 10 bases between the two germline ends. The CDR3 is 15 amino acids. Study findings and constraints: Many donors carried some public TCRs, although rarity characterized most TCR sequences. As confirmed in vitro, three CMV-associated chains were specific for CMV antigens. Some TCR beta chains (more than 150 of them) were listed as cytomegalovirus-associated.

Only a few counts were recorded for this clone. What it binds is not known. Generated by immunoSEQ multiplex PCR, the TCRdb table keeps only in-frame clones and is missing some. The table records under 200,000 clones, approximately 89% of them present only once. Sequencing was carried out using PBMCs. This clonotype originated in a young man in good health and CMV-seropositive. J is TRBJ2-2 and V is TRBV19; a possible D gene is TRBD2 (6 bases). The CDR3 loop is CASSIRDSNTGELFF. Here the CDR3 DNA reads TGTGCCAGTAGTATTCGGGACTCCAACACCGGGGAGCTGTTTTTT.